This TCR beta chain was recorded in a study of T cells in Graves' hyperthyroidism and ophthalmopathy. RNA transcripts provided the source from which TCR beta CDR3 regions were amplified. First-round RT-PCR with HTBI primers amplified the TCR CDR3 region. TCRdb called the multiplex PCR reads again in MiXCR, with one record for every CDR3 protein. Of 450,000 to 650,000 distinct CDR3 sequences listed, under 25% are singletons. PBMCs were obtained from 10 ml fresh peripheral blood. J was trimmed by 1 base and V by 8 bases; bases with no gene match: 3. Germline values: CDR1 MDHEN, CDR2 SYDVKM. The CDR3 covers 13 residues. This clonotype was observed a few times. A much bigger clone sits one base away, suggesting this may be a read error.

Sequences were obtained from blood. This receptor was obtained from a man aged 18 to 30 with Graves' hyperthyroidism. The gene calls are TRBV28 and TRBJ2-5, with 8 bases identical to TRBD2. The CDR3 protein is CASAGGGQETQYF. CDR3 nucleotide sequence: TGTGCCAGCGCCGGGGGGGGCCAAGAGACCCAGTACTTC.